The clone carrying this T cell receptor beta chain was seen a few times. Its antigen is not known. MiXCR was run by TCRdb on the 5' RACE reads, yielding one entry per CDR3 protein. There are 350,000 to 500,000 distinct CDR3 sequences in the sample; less than 25% occur only once, and about 12% lies in the top ten. This sample is part of a study of T-cell memory formation after mild COVID-19. The study, taken as a whole, reports: Mainly in CM and EM were contracting CD4+ clones; CD8+ were in EMRA.

Germline V lookup: CDR1 SQVTM, CDR2 ANQGSEA. The length of the CDR3 is 13 residues. V gave up 7 bases and J gave up 3 bases, with 15 bases separating them. The sequencing sample was made of PBMCs or a T cell subset sorted from them (not recorded which). The clonotype originates from an adult woman who had mild COVID-19 (a few samples of this study predate the infection). Cell type and time point are not known. The genes are TRBV29-1 and TRBJ1-1; D is ambiguous. CDR3 region: CSASGRADTEAFF. In DNA form, the CDR3 reads TGCAGCGCCTCGGGAAGGGCGGACACTGAAGCTTTCTTT.